Presented here are 18 T cell receptor beta chains from one specimen sequenced in a study of shared clonotypes between healthy human individuals. Sequencing used immunoSEQ multiplex PCR; TCRdb keeps in-frame clones, though not all of them. The sample holds hundreds of thousands of clones, about 96% seen once. Sequencing used naive CD4+ T cells sorted from blood. Stated subset: CD45RA+ positively selected. These receptors came from a woman under 40 in good health.

The chain couples TRBV7-3 to TRBJ2-7; D unresolved. The CDR3 spans 15 residues. Germline-derived CDR1 and CDR2 are SGHTA and FQGTGA. The ends were cut back, 5 bases at V and 0 bases at J, with 14 bases in the middle. CDR3 sequence (DNA): TGTGCCAGCAGCCCAGACCCGGCTCCCTCCTACGAGCAGTACTTC. Protein product: CASSPDPAPSYEQYF.

This sequence joins TRBV2 and TRBJ2-5; D may be TRBD1 (6 bases). Germline lookup yields CDR1 SNHLY and CDR2 FYNNEI. The ends were cut back, 7 bases at V and 0 bases at J, with 12 bases in the middle. The CDR3 sequence is 14 residues long. Here the CDR3 DNA reads TGTGCCAGCATATCCCGGGACAACCAAGAGACCCAGTACTTC. Encoded protein: CASISRDNQETQYF.

The rearrangement links TRBV5-1 to TRBJ2-1; D might be TRBD1 or TRBD2, each matching 5 bases. The CDR3 length is 15 residues. Looked up from germline, CDR1 is SGHRS and CDR2 is YFSETQ. V was pared by 1 base and J by 9 bases, with 17 bases between. CDR3 sequence reads: CASSLPHGGGGEQFF. In DNA, the CDR3 is TGCGCCAGCAGCTTGCCCCATGGTGGGGGTGGTGAGCAGTTCTTC.

This clone appeared once. The chain has TRBV28 and TRBJ1-2; D remains ambiguous. CDR3 length: 13 residues. Per the germline V gene, CDR1 is MDHEN and CDR2 is SYDVKM. V shed 6 bases and J shed 3 bases, with 11 bases lying between them. The CDR3 spells CASSSPVYYGYTF. The DNA of the CDR3 is TGTGCCAGCAGCTCCCCAGTGTACTATGGCTACACCTTC.

This clone was found once. The chain joins TRBV15 to TRBJ2-7; 7 bases map to TRBD1. This CDR3 comprises 17 residues. Trimming removed 0 bases from V and 2 bases from J; junction bases left unmatched: 10. The germline gives CDR1 LNHNV, CDR2 YYDKDF (reference sequence). The CDR3 spells CATSRDLTTGTTYEQYF. The CDR3 bases are TGTGCCACCAGCAGAGACCTCACGACAGGGACCACCTACGAGCAGTACTTC.

The chain recombines TRBV30 with TRBJ2-1; TRBD1 might be the D (5 bases). CDR1 GTSNPN and CDR2 SVGIG come from the germline V gene (reference sequence). The V end lost 3 bases, the J end lost 9 bases, and 15 bases lay between the germline ends. There are 13 residues in the CDR3. Written as DNA, the CDR3 is TGTGCCTGGAGCCCTGACCTTAGGGGTGAGCAGTTCTTC. The encoded protein is CAWSPDLRGEQFF.

The CDR3 spells CASSLEGAGNTEAFF. The CDR3 nucleotides are TGTGCCAGCAGTTTAGAAGGGGCAGGGAACACTGAAGCTTTCTTT. V is TRBV28 and J is TRBJ1-1; TRBD1 might be the D (5 bases). Germline CDR1 MDHEN, CDR2 SYDVKM. The CDR3 is 15 residues long. V dropped 2 bases and J dropped 1 base, with 11 bases sitting between them.

CDR3 protein: CASSIQPFGDSRFSNTGELFF. CDR3 in DNA: TGTGCCAGTAGTATACAACCTTTTGGGGACTCCAGATTTTCGAACACCGGGGAGCTGTTTTTT. The genes are TRBV19 and TRBJ2-2, with D possibly matching TRBD2 (6 bases). The CDR3 has 21 amino acids. V lost 2 bases and J 0 bases, leaving 25 bases between the germline ends. The germline CDR1 and CDR2 sequences are LNHDA and SQIVND (reference sequence).

The gene calls are TRBV6-1 and TRBJ2-3; 9 bases are shared with TRBD1. The J segment lost 8 bases and the V segment lost 6 bases, leaving 12 bases of the junction unmatched. Per the germline V gene, CDR1 is MNHNS and CDR2 is SASEGT. This CDR3 is 15 amino acids long. Written as DNA, the CDR3 is TGTGCCAGCAGACCCCAGGGACAGGGTGCGGGTACGCAGTATTTT. Protein product: CASRPQGQGAGTQYF.

The CDR3 DNA is TGTGCCAGCAGCAAAGGTCTCGGCCGGACCTACGAGCAGTACTTC. It specifies CASSKGLGRTYEQYF. The gene calls are TRBV21-1 and TRBJ2-7. TRBV21-1 is designated a pseudogene. The CDR3 is made up of 15 amino acids.

This chain links TRBV20-1 with TRBJ2-5; no firm D call. Trimming took off 2 bases at V and 5 bases at J, with 6 bases between the two ends. Germline loops: CDR1 DFQATT, CDR2 SNEGSKA (reference sequence). CDR3 length: 11 residues. The DNA of the CDR3 is TGCAGTGCTAGAATTAGGGAGACCCAGTACTTC. This gives the protein CSARIRETQYF.

This chain uses TRBV5-1 with TRBJ2-1, with 11 bases matching TRBD2. Trimming at V came to 3 bases and at J to 7 bases, leaving 3 bases not matched to a gene. The CDR3 totals 14 residues. In germline, CDR1 is SGHRS, CDR2 YFSETQ. The CDR3 nucleotides read TGCGCCAGCAGCTGGGGACTAGCGGAGAATGAGCAGTTCTTC. This gives the protein CASSWGLAENEQFF.

This rearrangement joins TRBV7-2 to TRBJ1-5; TRBD1 matches 8 bases. The junction had 11 bases not matched to a gene; V was cut back by 5 bases and J by 5 bases. This CDR3 is built from 16 residues. Germline CDR1 SGHTA, CDR2 FQGNSA. The CDR3 region has the DNA TGTGCCAGCAGCACCAGGACAGGGCGGGCCGATCAGCCCCAGCATTTT. It translates to CASSTRTGRADQPQHF.

This rearrangement joins TRBV30 to TRBJ2-1; 13 bases are shared with TRBD2. The germline gives CDR1 GTSNPN, CDR2 SVGIG (reference sequence). The CDR3 totals 13 residues. After removal of 5 bases from V and 5 bases from J, the junction contained 0 bases not matched to a gene. The CDR3 DNA is TGTGCCTGGGGGACTAGCGGGAACAATGAGCAGTTCTTC. As protein: CAWGTSGNNEQFF.

The chain recombines TRBV21-1 with TRBJ1-5; the D call TRBD1 from the table was never checked on the DNA. TRBV21-1 constitutes a pseudogene. The CDR3 extends over 14 amino acids. The CDR3 DNA reads TGTGCCAGCATCAACCGGGACAGGTGTCAGCCCCAGCATTTT. Residues: CASINRDRCQPQHF.

The sample holds one count of this clone. This chain connects TRBV27 to TRBJ2-7, with 7 bases matching TRBD2. Germline lookup yields CDR1 MNHEY and CDR2 SMNVEV (reference sequence). J lost 11 bases, V lost 5 bases, and 12 bases had no gene match. The CDR3 consists of 13 residues. The CDR3 sequence is CASSANSGTMKYF. DNA of the CDR3: TGTGCCAGCAGTGCTAATTCCGGGACTATGAAGTACTTC.

The V call is TRBV10-3, the J call TRBJ1-4; D is perhaps TRBD1 (5 bases). V gave up 10 bases and J gave up 4 bases, with 16 bases separating them. CDR3 length: 14 residues. The germline V gene encodes CDR1 ENHRY and CDR2 SYGVKD. The chain's CDR3 is CATGEQENNEKLFF. In nucleotides, the CDR3 is TGTGCCACCGGAGAACAGGAGAATAATGAAAAACTGTTTTTT.

In DNA form, the CDR3 reads TGTGCCAGCACCGCGACACGAAATCAGCCCCAGCATTTT. It yields the protein CASTATRNQPQHF. The rearrangement links TRBV2 to TRBJ1-5; D is uncertain. Per germline, CDR1 SNHLY and CDR2 FYNNEI. Trimming left V 7 bases short and J 4 bases short, with 11 bases between. This CDR3 is 13 amino acids long.